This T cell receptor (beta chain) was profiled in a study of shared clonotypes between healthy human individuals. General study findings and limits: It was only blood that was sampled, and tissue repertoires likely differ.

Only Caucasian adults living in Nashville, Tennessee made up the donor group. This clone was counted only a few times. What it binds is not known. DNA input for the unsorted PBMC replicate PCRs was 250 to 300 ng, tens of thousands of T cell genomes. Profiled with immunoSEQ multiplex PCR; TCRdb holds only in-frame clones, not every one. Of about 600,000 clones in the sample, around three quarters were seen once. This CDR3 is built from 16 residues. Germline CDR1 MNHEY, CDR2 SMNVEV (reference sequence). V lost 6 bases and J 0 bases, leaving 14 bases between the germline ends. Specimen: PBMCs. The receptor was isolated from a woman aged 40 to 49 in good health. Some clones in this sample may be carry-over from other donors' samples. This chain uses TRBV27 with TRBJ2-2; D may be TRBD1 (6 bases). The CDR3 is CASSPRTVPNTGELFF. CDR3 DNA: TGTGCCAGCAGCCCCCGGACAGTCCCGAACACCGGGGAGCTGTTTTTT.